Below, 32 T cell receptor beta chains from the same sample are listed, as sequenced in a study of glioma-infiltrating T cells after dendritic cell vaccination. The time point here: after dendritic cell vaccination, including at tumor progression/relapse. Assay: immunoSEQ multiplex PCR; the TCRdb copy retains only in-frame clones and omits some. Counted here are roughly 85,000 clones, around 85% occurring once; the ten biggest clones make up roughly 8.4%. Sequenced here: blood, sampled after dendritic cell vaccination. The source is a human donor with glioblastoma.

This clone has just one count. The chain has TRBV5-1 and TRBJ2-3; 13 positions match TRBD2. The germline V gene encodes CDR1 SGHRS and CDR2 YFSETQ. The CDR3 totals 16 residues. V lost 4 bases and J lost 5; bases outside the gene matches: 7. DNA for the CDR3: TGCGCCAGCAGCAGAGGACTAGCGGGAGAAATAGATACGCAGTATTTT. Amino acid sequence: CASSRGLAGEIDTQYF.

V gene TRBV25-1 combines with J gene TRBJ2-7; the match to TRBD1 covers 10 bases. V trimming: 6 bases; J trimming: 3 bases; junction bases outside the gene matches: 17. Germline loops: CDR1 MGHDK, CDR2 SYGVNS. This CDR3 spans 18 amino acids. The CDR3 protein is CASSPSVGEGTGVYEQYF. The CDR3 coding sequence is TGTGCCAGCAGCCCATCGGTAGGAGAAGGGACAGGGGTCTACGAGCAGTACTTC.

This clone was detected only a few times. This chain joins TRBV6-6 and TRBJ2-7, with D possibly being TRBD1 (5 bases). Trimming removed 2 bases from V and 4 bases from J, with 15 bases in between. Per germline, CDR1 MNHNY and CDR2 SVGAGI (reference sequence). The CDR3 is 15 amino acids. As DNA, the CDR3 is TGTGCCAGCAGTTACCCCGCAGGGTCAGGTTACGAGCAGTACTTC. Its translation: CASSYPAGSGYEQYF.

The V call is TRBV18, the J call TRBJ1-2, with 8 bases aligning to TRBD1. CDR3 length equals 13 residues. Unmatched junction bases numbered 2, after V lost 4 bases and J lost 4 bases. Germline V gene data show CDR1 as KGHSH and CDR2 as LQKENI. Here the CDR3 reads CASSRTGGYGYTF. The DNA of the CDR3 is TGTGCCAGCTCACGCACAGGGGGCTATGGCTACACCTTC. Looking up the rest from reference TRBV18 and TRBJ1-2 gives the full variable domain: NAGVMQNPRHLVRRRGQEARLRCSPMKGHSHVYWYRQLPEEGLKFMVYLQKENIIDESGMPKERFSAEFPKEGPSILRIQQVVRGDSAAYFCASSRTGGYGYTFGSGTRLTVV.

The J gene is TRBJ2-1, the V gene TRBV5-1; 8 nucleotides agree with TRBD1. CDR3 length: 15 amino acids. With V trimmed by 4 bases and J by 1 base, 4 bases remained unmatched. The germline V gene encodes CDR1 SGHRS and CDR2 YFSETQ. CDR3 residues: CASSPGQGSYNEQFF. The CDR3 nucleotides read TGCGCCAGCAGCCCAGGACAGGGATCCTACAATGAGCAGTTCTTC. Together with reference TRBV5-1 and TRBJ2-1, the CDR3 gives the full variable domain: KAGVTQTPRYLIKTRGQQVTLSCSPISGHRSVSWYQQTPGQGLQFLFEYFSETQRNKGNFPGRFSGRQFSNSRSEMNVSTLELGDSALYLCASSPGQGSYNEQFFGPGTRLTVL.

About this clone: The junction differs from germline at one of its ends, possibly a read error. The rearrangement joins TRBV4-1 to TRBJ2-3, with TRBD2 matching over 12 bases. CDR1 and CDR2 (germline): MGHRA, YSYEKL. This CDR3 has 17 residues. This CDR3 is CASRQGGLAGNTDTQYF. The CDR3 coding sequence is TGCGCCAGCAGACAAGGCGGACTAGCGGGAAACACAGATACGCAGTATTTT.

The V call is TRBV27, the J call TRBJ1-5; TRBD1 matches 10 bases. After removal of 6 bases from V and 2 bases from J, the junction contained 16 bases not matched to a gene. CDR1 and CDR2 (germline): MNHEY, SMNVEV (reference sequence). The CDR3 covers 19 residues. The DNA of the CDR3 is TGTGCCAGCAGCAACGTCCCGGGACAGGGGCCGGGGGGCAATCAGCCCCAGCATTTT. This encodes CASSNVPGQGPGGNQPQHF.

The chain uses TRBV7-3 and TRBJ2-2; the D is unclear. The germline CDR1 and CDR2 sequences are SGHTA and FQGTGA. Trimming removed 5 bases at V and 3 bases at J, with 4 bases between. The CDR3 runs 12 residues. Here the CDR3 DNA reads TGTGCCAGCAGCCCTTACACCGGGGAGCTGTTTTTT. Residues: CASSPYTGELFF.

In nucleotides, the CDR3 is TGTGCCAGCAGTTACTCCACTATTACAGATACGCAGTATTTT. Translating it yields CASSYSTITDTQYF. This chain connects TRBV6-5 to TRBJ2-3; D is unclear. The CDR3 loop spans 14 amino acids. Germline V gene lookup returns CDR1 MNHEY and CDR2 SVGAGI. Trimming left V 0 bases short and J 3 bases short, with 7 bases between.

The gene calls are TRBV6-5 and TRBJ2-7; 7 nucleotides match TRBD2. CDR1 is MNHEY, CDR2 SVGAGI, per germline. The CDR3 runs to 15 residues. Losses at the gene ends were 0 bases for V and 3 bases for J; bases not matched to a gene: 5. In DNA form, the CDR3 reads TGTGCCAGCAGTTACTCCGGCGGGAGTCTCTACGAGCAGTACTTC. This translates into CASSYSGGSLYEQYF.

This chain uses TRBV6-5 with TRBJ1-5; 9 bases are shared with TRBD1. J lost 5 bases, V lost 4 bases, and 3 bases had no gene match. The germline V gene has CDR1 MNHEY and CDR2 SVGAGI. This CDR3 is 14 amino acids long. The CDR3, as DNA: TGTGCCAGCAGTTTCGACAGGGGGGATCAGCCCCAGCATTTT. Its translation: CASSFDRGDQPQHF.

The gene calls are TRBV2 and TRBJ2-5, with 8 positions matching TRBD2. CDR3 length equals 13 residues. The germline CDR1 and CDR2 sequences are SNHLY and FYNNEI. V lost 10 bases to trimming and J lost 1 base; unmatched junction nucleotides: 5. The CDR3 loop reads CATPRGGQETQYF. The CDR3, as DNA: TGTGCCACTCCACGGGGGGGCCAAGAGACCCAGTACTTC. Full variable domain (rest looked up from reference TRBV2 and TRBJ2-5): EPEVTQTPSHQVTQMGQEVILRCVPISNHLYFYWYRQILGQKVEFLVSFYNNEISEKSEIFDDQFSVERPDGSNFTLKIRSTKLEDSAMYFCATPRGGQETQYFGPGTRLLVL.

V is TRBV6-5 and J is TRBJ1-6, with D possibly matching TRBD1 (5 bases). Trimming took 0 bases from V and 8 from J, leaving 11 bases between them. The V gene's germline CDR1 is MNHEY and CDR2 SVGAGI. The CDR3 is made up of 15 amino acids. CDR3 protein: CASSYSWGDDSPLHF. Written as DNA, the CDR3 is TGTGCCAGCAGTTACTCCTGGGGGGACGATTCACCCCTCCACTTT.

The chain combines TRBV21-1 with TRBJ2-1; the table gives TRBD2 as D, unverified against the DNA. TRBV21-1 is given as a pseudogene. CDR3 length equals 16 residues. In nucleotides, the CDR3 is TGTGCCAGCAGCAGACGACTAGCGGGAGGCCTTCCTGAGCAGTTCTTC. Translated: CASSRRLAGGLPEQFF.

This clone has only a few counts. The chain recombines TRBV27 with TRBJ2-1; 10 positions match TRBD1. The V and J ends lost 4 bases and 7 bases, in that order; junction bases with no gene match: 22. This CDR3 has 20 amino acids. Germline V gene lookup returns CDR1 MNHEY and CDR2 SMNVEV (reference sequence). The CDR3 here is CASSSSRGATGTGAGNEQFF. DNA of the CDR3: TGTGCCAGCAGTTCCTCGAGAGGAGCCACCGGGACAGGGGCGGGAAATGAGCAGTTCTTC.

This sequence joins TRBV28 and TRBJ2-7; TRBD2 agrees at 12 bases. The trim removed 2 bases at V and 5 bases at J, leaving 10 bases unmatched. This CDR3 is built from 17 residues. The germline V gene has CDR1 MDHEN and CDR2 SYDVKM. The DNA of the CDR3 is TGTGCCAGCAGTTTACCCCTGACTAGCGGGAGAGTCGACGAGCAGTACTTC. As protein: CASSLPLTSGRVDEQYF.

This chain links TRBV7-9 with TRBJ2-5; TRBD2 matches at 8 bases. The germline V gene has CDR1 SEHNR and CDR2 FQNEAQ (reference sequence). Losses at the gene ends were 1 base for V and 4 bases for J; bases not matched to a gene: 2. This CDR3 has 14 residues. The CDR3 DNA is TGTGCCAGCAGCTTAGTCGCGGGGGGAGAGACCCAGTACTTC. It is translated as CASSLVAGGETQYF. The full variable domain, its missing parts supplied by reference TRBV7-9 and TRBJ2-5, is DTGVSQNPRHKITKRGQNVTFRCDPISEHNRLYWYRQTLGQGPEFLTYFQNEAQLEKSRLLSDRFSAERPKGSFSTLEIQRTEQGDSAMYLCASSLVAGGETQYFGPGTRLLVL.

This chain uses TRBV5-1 with TRBJ2-7; a possible D gene is TRBD2 (6 bases). Between the trimmed V and J ends, which lost 0 bases and 0 bases, there was a span of 13 bases. Germline lookup yields CDR1 SGHRS and CDR2 YFSETQ. This CDR3 contains 16 residues. The CDR3 loop reads CASSLVMGRSSYEQYF. The CDR3 DNA reads TGCGCCAGCAGCTTGGTAATGGGGAGGAGCTCCTACGAGCAGTACTTC. The full variable domain, in which reference TRBV5-1 and TRBJ2-7 provide the parts outside the CDR3, is KAGVTQTPRYLIKTRGQQVTLSCSPISGHRSVSWYQQTPGQGLQFLFEYFSETQRNKGNFPGRFSGRQFSNSRSEMNVSTLELGDSALYLCASSLVMGRSSYEQYFGPGTRLTVT.

The chain uses TRBV7-9 and TRBJ2-1; 7 nucleotides agree with TRBD2. The V and J ends lost 2 bases and 6 bases, in that order; junction bases with no gene match: 7. The germline gives CDR1 SEHNR, CDR2 FQNEAQ (reference sequence). The CDR3 has 15 amino acids. In DNA, the CDR3 is TGTGCCAGCAGCTTAATGCGGGAGAGCCCCAATGAGCAGTTCTTC. Its protein product is CASSLMRESPNEQFF. The full variable domain, rest sourced from reference TRBV7-9 and TRBJ2-1, is DTGVSQNPRHKITKRGQNVTFRCDPISEHNRLYWYRQTLGQGPEFLTYFQNEAQLEKSRLLSDRFSAERPKGSFSTLEIQRTEQGDSAMYLCASSLMRESPNEQFFGPGTRLTVL.

The chain carries TRBV25-1 and TRBJ1-2, with D perhaps TRBD1 (6 bases). V was cut by 7 bases and J by 8 bases, with 14 bases left in between. Germline V gene sequence: CDR1 MGHDK, CDR2 SYGVNS. There are 12 residues in the CDR3. CDR3 loop: CASNGGARGYTF. The CDR3 bases are TGTGCCAGCAATGGGGGGGCTCGCGGCTACACCTTC.

This clone was detected once. This chain links TRBV9 with TRBJ2-2; TRBD2 matches 7 bases. V was pared by 6 bases and J by 4 bases, with 6 bases of the junction left unmatched. The CDR3 length is 14 residues. Germline CDR1 and CDR2: SGDLS and YYNGEE. DNA of the CDR3: TGTGCCAGCACCCCGACTAGCCTCACCGGGGAGCTGTTTTTT. Protein product: CASTPTSLTGELFF.

The V call is TRBV27, the J call TRBJ1-6; D might be TRBD1 (6 bases). Trimming pared 5 bases from V and 9 bases from J, leaving 23 bases between. This CDR3 has 17 amino acids. The germline V gene encodes CDR1 MNHEY and CDR2 SMNVEV (reference sequence). The CDR3 region has the DNA TGTGCCAGCAGTCTCGGGACAAGCATAATAATTGGTTCACCCCTCCACTTT. Amino acids: CASSLGTSIIIGSPLHF.

V is TRBV4-2 and J is TRBJ2-2; TRBD1 agrees at 12 bases. The germline CDR1 and CDR2 sequences are LGHNA and YNFKEQ. CDR3 length equals 18 residues. V trimming: 3 bases; J trimming: 3 bases; junction bases outside the gene matches: 8. In DNA form, the CDR3 reads TGTGCCAGCAGCCATGAACCGGGACAGGGGGCATACACCGGGGAGCTGTTTTTT. Translated, it gives CASSHEPGQGAYTGELFF.

The chain carries TRBV14 and TRBJ1-2; D unclear. The CDR3 has 16 amino acids. V lost 0 bases and J 5 bases, leaving 16 bases between the germline ends. In germline, CDR1 is SGHDN, CDR2 FVKESK. The CDR3 DNA is TGTGCCAGCAGCCAAGATCTTGTGGCAGGATTTTATGGCTACACCTTC. It specifies CASSQDLVAGFYGYTF.

V and J are TRBV7-8 and TRBJ2-3; TRBD1 aligns across 8 bases. Unmatched junction bases numbered 3, after V lost 5 bases and J lost 5 bases. The CDR3 runs 13 residues. CDR1 is SGHVS, CDR2 FQNEAQ, per germline. The chain's CDR3 is CASSRDRGDTQYF. In nucleotides, the CDR3 is TGTGCCAGCAGCCGCGACAGGGGAGATACGCAGTATTTT.

The chain recombines TRBV30 with TRBJ2-7, with a weak D call TRBD1 (6 bases). V lost 5 bases and J lost 5, with 22 bases in between. Germline V lookup: CDR1 GTSNPN, CDR2 SVGIG (reference sequence). CDR3 length: 15 residues. CDR3 nucleotides: TGTGCCTGGTCCTACAGGGACCGTTTCCCCCACGAGCAGTACTTC. It encodes CAWSYRDRFPHEQYF.

For the CDR3, the DNA is TGTGCCAGCAGCTTACGGGGGGGGCCCTACGAGCAGTACTTC. Translated, it gives CASSLRGGPYEQYF. V is TRBV7-2 and J is TRBJ2-7, with TRBD2 matching 8 bases. This CDR3 has 14 residues. Trimming removed 2 bases from V and 2 bases from J; junction bases left unmatched: 2. The germline V gene has CDR1 SGHTA and CDR2 FQGNSA.

This chain connects TRBV7-8 to TRBJ1-1; 11 bases fit TRBD1. Germline V gene data show CDR1 as SGHVS and CDR2 as FQNEAQ. The CDR3 extends over 16 amino acids. V was pared by 5 bases and J by 4 bases, with 9 bases of the junction left unmatched. The CDR3 region is CASSPGTGGFRTEAFF. The DNA of the CDR3 is TGTGCCAGCAGCCCCGGGACAGGGGGTTTTCGCACTGAAGCTTTCTTT.

V usage is TRBV5-1 and J usage is TRBJ2-1; D not certain. The CDR3 consists of 13 residues. V was cut by 2 bases and J by 7 bases, with 10 bases left in between. Germline values: CDR1 SGHRS, CDR2 YFSETQ. In nucleotides, the CDR3 is TGCGCCAGCAGCTTTGAGACCGGGAATGAGCAGTTCTTC. Residues: CASSFETGNEQFF.

The chain links TRBV7-9 to TRBJ2-5; D perhaps matches TRBD2 (7 bases). The V and J ends lost 2 bases and 1 base respectively, with 20 bases between them. The CDR3 consists of 18 residues. CDR1 is SEHNR and CDR2 is FQNEAQ in the germline V gene (reference sequence). The CDR3 loop reads CASSLYPRRGPAQETQYF. The CDR3 DNA is TGTGCCAGCAGCTTATACCCTCGGCGGGGGCCCGCCCAAGAGACCCAGTACTTC.

The chain employs TRBV14 and TRBJ2-1; 11 bases are a match to TRBD2. V was clipped by 10 bases and J by 6 bases; unmatched bases: 8. The CDR3 contains 14 residues. The germline V gene has CDR1 SGHDN and CDR2 FVKESK. CDR3 sequence reads: CATSLAGGPNEQFF. The CDR3 bases are TGTGCCACCTCTTTAGCGGGAGGGCCCAATGAGCAGTTCTTC.

V usage is TRBV7-8 and J usage is TRBJ2-3; weak D call: TRBD1 (5 bases). The ends were cut back, 1 base at V and 6 bases at J, with 8 bases in the middle. This CDR3 has 13 residues. Germline CDR1 SGHVS, CDR2 FQNEAQ. CDR3 sequence: CASSLVQGDTQYF. For the CDR3, the DNA is TGTGCCAGCAGCTTAGTTCAGGGTGATACGCAGTATTTT.